A single sample is the source of the 22 T cell receptor beta chains below, sequenced in a study of T cell changes during pregnancy in multiple sclerosis. The protocol was immunoSEQ multiplex PCR, while the TCRdb copy is restricted to in-frame clones and leaves out a portion. Of about 42,000 clones listed, roughly nine tenths are singletons. The specimen was CD4+ T cells from peripheral blood mononuclear cells, collected before pregnancy. All receptors derive from a female donor with multiple sclerosis, enrolled in a pregnancy study.

The rearrangement links TRBV18 to TRBJ2-1, with 8 bases fitting TRBD1. Germline V gene data show CDR1 as KGHSH and CDR2 as LQKENI. Trimming at V came to 0 bases and at J to 7 bases, leaving 14 bases not matched to a gene. This CDR3 spans 18 amino acids. The CDR3 DNA reads as TGTGCCAGCTCACCACCTGGCACAGGGGGTCAACACGGGAATGAGCAGTTCTTC. The encoded protein is CASSPPGTGGQHGNEQFF.

This chain links TRBV19 with TRBJ1-2, with a possible D match to TRBD1 (6 bases). V was shortened by 6 bases and J by 4 bases, with 15 bases between the two germline ends. In germline, CDR1 is LNHDA, CDR2 SQIVND (reference sequence). This CDR3 has 14 residues. The CDR3 nucleotides read TGTGCCAGTAGGCGATTCGGACAGCCCTATGGCTACACCTTC. As protein: CASRRFGQPYGYTF.

The genes are TRBV27 and TRBJ1-6; 8 nucleotides line up with TRBD1. The J segment lost 10 bases and the V segment lost 10 bases, leaving 12 bases of the junction unmatched. Per the germline V gene, CDR1 is MNHEY and CDR2 is SMNVEV (reference sequence). This CDR3 has 14 amino acids. CDR3 protein: CATLRAGGESPLHF. In DNA form, the CDR3 reads TGTGCCACCTTGAGGGCAGGGGGCGAATCACCCCTCCACTTT.

The J gene is TRBJ1-1, the V gene TRBV7-2, with 7 bases aligning to TRBD1. This CDR3 spans 15 amino acids. J was trimmed by 2 bases and V by 5 bases; bases with no gene match: 8. Germline CDR1 is SGHTA and CDR2 is FQGNSA. The CDR3 DNA follows: TGTGCCAGCAGCCCTACCGGGACAGCCAACACTGAAGCTTTCTTT. This translates into CASSPTGTANTEAFF.

V is TRBV7-2 and J is TRBJ1-5; D remains ambiguous. The CDR3 length is 15 residues. Germline CDR1 reads SGHTA; CDR2 reads FQGNSA. V lost 1 base to trimming and J lost 7 bases, with 14 bases between them. The CDR3 loop reads CASSLDLGGGQPQHF. The CDR3 DNA follows: TGTGCCAGCAGCTTAGATCTGGGTGGCGGCCAGCCCCAGCATTTT.

The chain carries TRBV19 and TRBJ1-6; 7 positions match TRBD1. The CDR3 is 14 amino acids. CDR1 LNHDA and CDR2 SQIVND come from the germline V gene (reference sequence). Trimming took 6 bases from V and 8 from J; bases not matched to a gene: 7. CDR3 amino acids: CASRPDRRDSPLHF. The DNA for the CDR3 is TGTGCCAGTAGACCGGACAGGAGGGATTCACCCCTCCACTTT.

The gene calls are TRBV19 and TRBJ2-1; D remains ambiguous. The length of the CDR3 is 15 residues. Germline values: CDR1 LNHDA, CDR2 SQIVND (reference sequence). Trimming removed 3 bases at V and 9 bases at J, with 18 bases between. In DNA form, the CDR3 reads TGTGCCAGTAGTATTAGGCGGATCGGAGTTGGTGAGCAGTTCTTC. Its translation is CASSIRRIGVGEQFF.

This sequence joins TRBV19 and TRBJ1-3, with 8 bases lining up with TRBD1. Germline V gene data show CDR1 as LNHDA and CDR2 as SQIVND (reference sequence). Losses at the gene ends were 6 bases for V and 0 bases for J; bases not matched to a gene: 7. This CDR3 contains 16 residues. CDR3 bases: TGTGCCAGTAGCCCTGGACAGGGCTACTCTGGAAACACCATATATTTT. Protein product: CASSPGQGYSGNTIYF.

This rearrangement joins TRBV7-9 to TRBJ1-5; 10 nucleotides match TRBD1. This CDR3 is built from 14 residues. Looked up from germline, CDR1 is SEHNR and CDR2 is FQNEAQ (reference sequence). The V gene end was trimmed by 5 bases and the J gene end by 9 bases; junction bases not matched to a gene: 7. This CDR3 is CASSNRDRGWPQHF. As DNA, the CDR3 is TGTGCCAGCAGCAACCGGGACAGGGGATGGCCCCAGCATTTT.

As DNA, the CDR3 is TGTGCCAGCAGCGCTTACAGGGGATCTAACTATGGCTACACCTTC. Its translation is CASSAYRGSNYGYTF. The rearrangement links TRBV9 to TRBJ1-2, with 7 bases lining up with TRBD1. Germline assignment: CDR1 SGDLS and CDR2 YYNGEE. The CDR3 consists of 15 residues. The junction had 5 bases not matched to a gene; V was cut back by 3 bases and J by 0 bases.

This clone was observed once. The rearrangement uses TRBV6-6 and TRBJ2-5, with D possibly being TRBD2 (5 bases). V gave up 7 bases and J gave up 2 bases, with 14 bases separating them. Germline V lookup: CDR1 MNHNY, CDR2 SVGAGI (reference sequence). The CDR3 is 14 amino acids. The CDR3 here is CASTTGYRQETQYF. CDR3 DNA sequence: TGTGCCAGCACCACGGGGTACCGACAAGAGACCCAGTACTTC.

The genes are TRBV18 and TRBJ1-1, with a tentative D call TRBD1 (5 bases). The germline V and J ends were trimmed by 7 bases and 0 bases, with 12 bases remaining between them. CDR3 length: 14 amino acids. Germline-derived CDR1 and CDR2 are KGHSH and LQKENI. The CDR3 DNA reads as TGTGCCAGCTTCCCCGGGGGTATGAACACTGAAGCTTTCTTT. Encoded protein: CASFPGGMNTEAFF. The whole variable domain, remainder taken from reference TRBV18 and TRBJ1-1, is NAGVMQNPRHLVRRRGQEARLRCSPMKGHSHVYWYRQLPEEGLKFMVYLQKENIIDESGMPKERFSAEFPKEGPSILRIQQVVRGDSAAYFCASFPGGMNTEAFFGQGTRLTVV.

The chain is built from TRBV5-8 and TRBJ2-1; no reliable D call. This CDR3 region has 15 residues. Germline values: CDR1 SGHTS, CDR2 YDEGEE. V gave up 0 bases and J gave up 1 base, with 8 bases separating them. The CDR3 nucleotides read TGTGCCAGCAGCTTGGGAGTTCGTTCCTACAATGAGCAGTTCTTC. This gives the protein CASSLGVRSYNEQFF.

The CDR3 protein is CASSWAGTGNIQYF. The CDR3, as DNA: TGTGCCAGCAGCTGGGCCGGGACAGGTAACATTCAGTACTTC. The V and J genes are TRBV5-6 and TRBJ2-4; TRBD1 aligns across 8 bases. With V trimmed by 3 bases and J by 7 bases, 6 bases remained unmatched. The CDR3 extends over 14 amino acids. Germline CDR1 SGHDT, CDR2 YYEEEE.

The chain uses TRBV6-5 and TRBJ2-1; TRBD1 matches 8 bases. The length of the CDR3 is 13 residues. Germline CDR1 and CDR2: MNHEY and SVGAGI. With 4 bases clipped from V and 10 bases from J, the junction kept 6 bases outside the gene matches. The CDR3 DNA is TGTGCCAGCAGTTTAGGACAGGGACGGGAGCAGTTCTTC. Residues: CASSLGQGREQFF.

The rearrangement links TRBV6-5 to TRBJ2-2, with 9 positions matching TRBD1. This CDR3 is 15 amino acids long. V shed 6 bases and J 6 bases; nucleotides not matched to a gene: 8. The germline gives CDR1 MNHEY, CDR2 SVGAGI. Here the CDR3 reads CASRWDRARAGELFF. The CDR3 region has the DNA TGTGCCAGCAGGTGGGACAGGGCCCGGGCCGGGGAGCTGTTTTTT.

This clone was seen only once. The chain has TRBV29-1 and TRBJ2-1, with 10 bases identical to TRBD1. After removal of 2 bases from V and 6 bases from J, the junction contained 4 bases not matched to a gene. Germline CDR1 is SQVTM and CDR2 is ANQGSEA. The CDR3 is 14 amino acids. The CDR3 reads CSVEKGTGVNEQFF. CDR3 DNA sequence: TGCAGCGTTGAAAAGGGGACAGGGGTCAATGAGCAGTTCTTC.

V gene TRBV21-1 combines with J gene TRBJ1-3. TRBV21-1 is flagged as a pseudogene. The CDR3 extends over 15 amino acids. The CDR3 DNA is TGTGCCAGCAGCAAGACTACAAGGGCTGGAAACACCATATATTTT. Its translation is CASSKTTRAGNTIYF.

V and J are TRBV9 and TRBJ2-1, with D hard to call. This CDR3 region has 15 residues. Trimming cost V 0 bases and J 9 bases, with 16 bases left between them. Germline CDR1 and CDR2: SGDLS and YYNGEE. CDR3 sequence: CASSVASTAGGEQFF. CDR3 bases: TGTGCCAGCAGCGTAGCTTCTACGGCCGGCGGTGAGCAGTTCTTC. Based on the CDR3 plus reference TRBV9 and TRBJ2-1, the full variable domain is DSGVTQTPKHLITATGQRVTLRCSPRSGDLSVYWYQQSLDQGLQFLIQYYNGEERAKGNILERFSAQQFPDLHSELNLSSLELGDSALYFCASSVASTAGGEQFFGPGTRLTVL.

This sequence joins TRBV6-6 and TRBJ1-1; 12 bases agree with TRBD1. The CDR3 runs 16 residues. Germline V gene data show CDR1 as MNHNY and CDR2 as SVGAGI (reference sequence). After removal of 8 bases from V and 1 base from J, the junction contained 8 bases not matched to a gene. In DNA, the CDR3 is TGTGCCAGCGGGTCCCGGGACAGGGGGCGGAACACTGAAGCTTTCTTT. Amino acids: CASGSRDRGRNTEAFF.

CDR3 protein: CASSLAWSRDSPSYEQYF. The CDR3 region has the DNA TGCGCCAGCAGCTTGGCATGGTCTAGGGACAGTCCCTCCTACGAGCAGTACTTC. This chain joins TRBV5-1 and TRBJ2-7, with TRBD1 identical over 7 bases. Per the germline V gene, CDR1 is SGHRS and CDR2 is YFSETQ. This CDR3 is built from 18 residues. The V gene end was trimmed by 0 bases and the J gene end by 0 bases; junction bases not matched to a gene: 12.

The CDR3: CASSSRLGRTDTQYF. The CDR3 region has the DNA TGTGCCAGCAGCTCCCGACTAGGTCGGACAGATACGCAGTATTTT. V is TRBV5-4 and J is TRBJ2-3; tentative D call: TRBD2 (6 bases). This CDR3 region has 15 residues. Germline V gene lookup returns CDR1 SGHNT and CDR2 YYREEE (reference sequence). Between the trimmed V and J ends, which lost 3 bases and 3 bases, there was a span of 14 bases.